This TCR beta chain originates from a study of T cells in localized non-small cell lung cancer. This CDR3 has 18 residues. Between the trimmed V and J ends, which lost 0 bases and 0 bases, there was a span of 15 bases. The germline V gene has CDR1 SGDLS and CDR2 YYNGEE. In its sample, this clone was seen a few times. Its antigen is as yet unknown. The assay was immunoSEQ multiplex PCR, and TCRdb's table has in-frame clones only and misses some. The sample includes 1,800 or so clones, 27% of them seen just once. Study-wide findings and caveats: Adjacent lung tissue had a median about 52 of the top 100 clones found in the tumor. Peak T cell clonality was found in uninvolved adjacent lung, exceeding tumor. Sequencing was limited to one tumor region, leaving the possibility of heterogeneity open.

Sample: lung tumor tissue, taken before any cancer treatment. The receptor was isolated from a woman aged 35 to 75 with stage I lung adenocarcinoma. The chain combines TRBV9 with TRBJ2-2; D unclear. The CDR3 region is CASSVGLGRSPNTGELFF. The CDR3 DNA is TGTGCCAGCAGCGTAGGGCTAGGACGGTCTCCGAACACCGGGGAGCTGTTTTTT. Complete variable domain (other parts from reference TRBV9 and TRBJ2-2): DSGVTQTPKHLITATGQRVTLRCSPRSGDLSVYWYQQSLDQGLQFLIQYYNGEERAKGNILERFSAQQFPDLHSELNLSSLELGDSALYFCASSVGLGRSPNTGELFFGEGSRLTVL.